A selection of T cell receptor beta chains follows, all from one sample in a study of response to subunit inactivated influenza vaccine. MiXCR was run by TCRdb on the RT-PCR reads, yielding one entry per CDR3 protein. The sample contains more than 450,000 distinct CDR3 sequences, around 10% of which appear only once. These data were also reused for a study on T cells expressing NK-cell markers.

Here the sequenced sample was PBMCs from blood, taken on the day of vaccination. The receptors were gathered from a man between 50 and 59 years old who received an inactivated influenza vaccine. Each CDR3 is given with its conserved first and last residue. Each record gives: clone size, J gene, V gene, D gene, CDR3 DNA, CDR3 protein. The D gene is left open where the match is weak. Some rows mark clone size as missing; the rest say once, few, many or name a class of expanded clone.

.	TRBJ2-3	TRBV7-2	TRBD2	TGTGCCAGCGCCCAGGTAGCGGGGGGGCCAGATACGCAGTATTTT	CASAQVAGGPDTQYF
.	TRBJ2-3	TRBV20-1	TRBD2	TGCAGTGCTAGAGACCCGGGACTAGCGGGCACAGATACGCAGTATTTT	CSARDPGLAGTDTQYF
.	TRBJ2-1	TRBV30	TRBD2	TGTGCCTGTCTTCTTCCGGGACTAGCGGCCCTCTTC	CACLLPGLAALF
many	TRBJ2-3	TRBV20-1	.	TGCAGTGCCGCCCGGAGGGATACGCAGTATTTT	CSAARRDTQYF
.	TRBJ2-7	TRBV20-1	TRBD2	TGCAGTGCTAGTACTAGCGGGCGAACCTACGAGCAGTACTTC	CSASTSGRTYEQYF
.	TRBJ2-7	TRBV12-3/TRBV12-4	.	TGTGCCAGCAGTTTAGATACAGGGCTTCAGTACGAGCAGTACTTC	CASSLDTGLQYEQYF
few	TRBJ2-3	TRBV9	.	TGTGCCAGCAGCGTAGAAGGGGCACCCACAGATACGCAGTATTTT	CASSVEGAPTDTQYF
few	TRBJ1-5	TRBV6-1	TRBD1	TGTGCCAGCAGTCCCCACAGGGGTGGCAATCAGCCCCAGCATTTT	CASSPHRGGNQPQHF
many	TRBJ2-2	TRBV20-1	TRBD1	TGCAGTGCTAGAGATCTAAGGACAGGGGGTAACACCGGGGAGCTGTTTTTT	CSARDLRTGGNTGELFF
many	TRBJ1-6	TRBV7-9	.	TGTGCCAGCAGCTCCTCCACGGGCAGATTACCTGCCTTT	CASSSSTGRLPAF
.	TRBJ2-1	TRBV5-1	.	TGCGCCAGCAGCTTGGGTCTCCAGGGTAAGGATGAGCAGTTCTTC	CASSLGLQGKDEQFF
.	TRBJ2-7	TRBV6-4	TRBD1	TGTGCCAGCAGTGACTCGCAGGGGGCAAGAGACTACGAGCAGTACTTC	CASSDSQGARDYEQYF
many	TRBJ2-2	TRBV12-3/TRBV12-4	.	TGTGCCAGCAGCCCCCCGAGGGGAGGAATTGGGGAGCTGTTTTTT	CASSPPRGGIGELFF
few	TRBJ1-1	TRBV2	.	TGTGCCAGCAAACGGGGCAAGGGGAACACTGAAGCTTTCTTT	CASKRGKGNTEAFF
.	TRBJ2-3	TRBV10-3	.	TGTGCCATCAGTAAGAGCACAGATACGCAGTATTTT	CAISKSTDTQYF
few	TRBJ2-1	TRBV6-5	.	TGTGCCAGCAGTTGGGTACTAGTCTACTACAATGAGCAGTTCTTC	CASSWVLVYYNEQFF
few	TRBJ2-5	TRBV20-1	TRBD1	TGCAGTGCTAGTAGACAGGGGTTCAGGGAGACCCAGTACTTC	CSASRQGFRETQYF
few	TRBJ2-7	TRBV12-3/TRBV12-4	.	TGTGCCAGCAGTTTTCTGGCCAGGGCCGACGAGCAGTACTTC	CASSFLARADEQYF
.	TRBJ2-2	TRBV4-3	.	TGCGCCAGCAGCCAAGATCTCGACGGGATCACCGGGGAGCTGTTTTTT	CASSQDLDGITGELFF
.	TRBJ2-5	TRBV20-1	.	TGCAGTCCGGGACCTACCTACCTGGGGGCCCAGTACTTC	CSPGPTYLGAQYF
.	TRBJ2-7	TRBV12-3/TRBV12-4	.	TGTGCCAGCAGAAAGGACGTCTCCTACGAGCAGTACTTC	CASRKDVSYEQYF
few	TRBJ2-7	TRBV5-1	.	TGCGCCAGCAGCTCCCCTGGACTACCTAGCAGGCAGTACTTC	CASSSPGLPSRQYF
.	TRBJ1-1	TRBV4-1	.	TGCGCCAGCAGCCAAAGGGCGCGGGGGGCGGGCACTGAAGCTTTCTTT	CASSQRARGAGTEAFF
few	TRBJ2-2	TRBV28	.	TGTGCCAGCAGCCCCCGGACTTACCCTAGGAACACCGGGGAGCTGTTTTTT	CASSPRTYPRNTGELFF
few	TRBJ2-1	TRBV11-2	TRBD2	TGTGCCAGCAGCTCCTCTAGCGGGGGGGCCAATGGGTTCTTC	CASSSSSGGANGFF
few	TRBJ1-1	TRBV20-1	.	TGCAGTGCAAGGGGGGGACCTTCGAACACTGAAGCTTTCTTT	CSARGGPSNTEAFF
few	TRBJ1-4	TRBV5-5	.	TGTGCCAGCACCCTAATCGACAGAATTTTTGCAACTAATGAAAAACTGTTTTTT	CASTLIDRIFATNEKLFF
.	TRBJ2-7	TRBV5-1	.	TGCGCCAGCAGCTTGGGACCGACCCGATACGAGCAGTACTTC	CASSLGPTRYEQYF
few	TRBJ1-2	TRBV18	.	TGTGCCAGCTCACCAGGATCAGAAGGTGGCTACACCTTC	CASSPGSEGGYTF
few	TRBJ1-5	TRBV19	TRBD1	TGTGCCAGTAGTATACCCAAACCGGGACAGGGGTCCCAGCCCCAGCATTTT	CASSIPKPGQGSQPQHF
few	TRBJ2-3	TRBV12-3/TRBV12-4	.	TGTGCCAGCAGTTTCTTCCTGCGAGCGGACACAGATACGCAGTATTTT	CASSFFLRADTDTQYF
few	TRBJ2-2	TRBV4-1	TRBD2	TGCGCCAGCAGCCAATCAGCGGGGGGGCCCCGTGCGGGGGAGCTGTTTTTT	CASSQSAGGPRAGELFF
many	TRBJ2-1	TRBV7-2	.	TGTGCCAGCAGCCCCCGGCGGAATGAGCAGTTCTTC	CASSPRRNEQFF
.	TRBJ2-1	TRBV20-1	TRBD2	TGCAGTGCTGTACCGGTTGCTAGCGGAAGCTCCTACAATGAGCAGTTCTTC	CSAVPVASGSSYNEQFF
.	TRBJ1-1	TRBV5-1	.	TGCGCCAGCAGCTTGGTGGTCTCCCCTGAAGCTTTCTTT	CASSLVVSPEAFF
.	TRBJ1-1	TRBV29-1	TRBD1	TGCAGCGCTAAACAGGGGGCTGACACTGAAGCTTTCTTT	CSAKQGADTEAFF
few	TRBJ2-1	TRBV4-3	.	TGCGCCAGCAGCCAAGAATCCGCGTCCTACAATGAGCAGTTCTTC	CASSQESASYNEQFF
.	TRBJ2-1	TRBV28	.	TGTGCCAGCACCTCCGGAGGGCCCCCCGCTGGCGATGAGCAGTTCTTC	CASTSGGPPAGDEQFF